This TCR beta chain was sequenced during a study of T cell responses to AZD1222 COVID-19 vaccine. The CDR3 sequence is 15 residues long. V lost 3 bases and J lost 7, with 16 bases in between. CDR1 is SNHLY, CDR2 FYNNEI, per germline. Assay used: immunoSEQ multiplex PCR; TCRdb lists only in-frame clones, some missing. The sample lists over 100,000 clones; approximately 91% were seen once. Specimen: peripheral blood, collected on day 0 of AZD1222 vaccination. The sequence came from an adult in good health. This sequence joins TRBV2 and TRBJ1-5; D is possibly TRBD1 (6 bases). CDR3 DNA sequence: TGTGCCAGCAGTGACCCGGGGGGGGCGCGGCAGCCCCAGCATTTT. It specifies CASSDPGGARQPQHF.